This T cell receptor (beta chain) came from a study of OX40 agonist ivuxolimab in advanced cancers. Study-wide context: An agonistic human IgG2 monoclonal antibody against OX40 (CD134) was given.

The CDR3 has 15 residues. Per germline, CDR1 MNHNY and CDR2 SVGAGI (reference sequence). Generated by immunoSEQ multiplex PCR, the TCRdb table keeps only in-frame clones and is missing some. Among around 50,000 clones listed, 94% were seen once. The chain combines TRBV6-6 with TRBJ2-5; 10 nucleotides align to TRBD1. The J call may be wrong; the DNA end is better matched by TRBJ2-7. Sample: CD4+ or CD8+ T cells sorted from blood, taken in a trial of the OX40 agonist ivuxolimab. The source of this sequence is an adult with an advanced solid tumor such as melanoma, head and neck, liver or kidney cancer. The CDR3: CASSAEDRGYHEQYF. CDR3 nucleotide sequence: TGTGCCAGCAGTGCCGAGGACAGGGGGTACCACGAGCAGTACTTC.